What follows are 28 T cell receptor beta chains derived from one specimen sequenced in a study of beta chain features in type 1 diabetes. The study reverse transcribed the entire isolated RNA, so it sequenced expressed TCRB transcripts. Here immunoSEQ multiplex PCR was the method, and the copy in TCRdb shows in-frame clones only, minus some. The sample yields about 280,000 clones, roughly 15% seen once. These receptors are not linked to any known antigen. Study-level findings and limits: Among all four CD4+ subsets, Type 1 diabetes patients had TCRB CDR3s that were moderately but significantly shorter.

The sequenced sample was naive CD4+ T cells from blood. These receptors were obtained from a man younger than 35 with type 1 diabetes.

This clone was counted a single time. This chain joins TRBV2 and TRBJ1-3; 9 bases agree with TRBD1. V was clipped by 7 bases and J by 7 bases; unmatched bases: 5. The germline CDR1 and CDR2 sequences are SNHLY and FYNNEI. There are 13 residues in the CDR3. DNA for the CDR3: TGTGCCAGCAAAGACGGACAGGGGAACACCATATATTTT. Translated: CASKDGQGNTIYF.

The rearrangement joins TRBV29-1 to TRBJ2-5; D not certain. Trimming removed 2 bases at V and 0 bases at J, with 7 bases between. The CDR3 is 13 amino acids. Germline CDR1 and CDR2: SQVTM and ANQGSEA. The CDR3 loop reads CSVESGYQETQYF. The DNA for the CDR3 is TGCAGCGTTGAATCCGGGTACCAAGAGACCCAGTACTTC. Together with reference TRBV29-1 and TRBJ2-5, the CDR3 gives the full variable domain: SAVISQKPSRDICQRGTSLTIQCQVDSQVTMMFWYRQQPGQSLTLIATANQGSEATYESGFVIDKFPISRPNLTFSTLTVSNMSPEDSSIYLCSVESGYQETQYFGPGTRLLVL.

The chain is built from TRBV29-1 and TRBJ2-7, with TRBD2 matching 7 bases. V dropped 6 bases and J dropped 5; count of bases not matched to a gene: 7. The CDR3 runs 12 residues. The germline CDR1 and CDR2 sequences are SQVTM and ANQGSEA. CDR3 sequence reads: CSVPVGGNEQYF. CDR3 DNA: TGCAGCGTCCCCGTGGGGGGGAACGAGCAGTACTTC.

This clone was found a few times. The chain employs TRBV5-1 and TRBJ2-3; 9 nucleotides align to TRBD1. The CDR3 covers 17 residues. V gave up 0 bases and J gave up 1 base; unmatched junction bases: 6. CDR1 is SGHRS, CDR2 YFSETQ, per germline. This chain's CDR3 is CASSLDPQGAGTDTQYF. The CDR3 region has the DNA TGCGCCAGCAGCTTGGATCCACAGGGGGCTGGCACAGATACGCAGTATTTT.

This clone was counted a few times. V gene TRBV12-2 combines with J gene TRBJ1-2. TRBV12-2 is described as a pseudogene. The CDR3 runs to 15 residues. In DNA form, the CDR3 reads TGTGCAAGTCGCTTAGCTTCGAACCCCTCGGGAGGCTACACCTTC. Its translation: CASRLASNPSGGYTF.

The chain recombines TRBV28 with TRBJ2-5; the match to TRBD2 covers 10 bases. Germline values: CDR1 MDHEN, CDR2 SYDVKM. The CDR3 consists of 18 residues. The J segment lost 4 bases and the V segment lost 3 bases, leaving 14 bases of the junction unmatched. The CDR3 DNA reads TGTGCCAGCAGTTTCTTGGGCGGAGCGGGAGGGCCGGGAGAGACCCAGTACTTC. Encoded protein: CASSFLGGAGGPGETQYF.

There are a few counts of this clone. This chain joins TRBV6-1 and TRBJ2-5; 7 nucleotides align to TRBD2. CDR3 length equals 13 residues. V lost 3 bases to trimming and J lost 6 bases; unmatched junction nucleotides: 4. The germline CDR1 and CDR2 sequences are MNHNS and SASEGT. This CDR3 reads CASSEGGVKTQYF. The CDR3 DNA follows: TGTGCCAGCAGTGAGGGGGGGGTGAAGACCCAGTACTTC.

This clone came up a few times. This chain connects TRBV9 to TRBJ2-3, with 8 bases that match TRBD1. CDR1 is SGDLS, CDR2 YYNGEE, per germline. J lost 5 bases, V lost 2 bases, and 13 bases had no gene match. The CDR3 runs 17 residues. In DNA, the CDR3 is TGTGCCAGCAGCGTTACTCCAGGACAGGGTGGGGGAGATACGCAGTATTTT. This translates into CASSVTPGQGGGDTQYF.

The rearrangement links TRBV6-6 to TRBJ2-7; TRBD1 is a possible D gene (6 bases). V was pared by 6 bases and J by 2 bases, with 8 bases between. Germline V CDR1 and CDR2: MNHNY, SVGAGI (reference sequence). The length of the CDR3 is 12 residues. The CDR3 loop reads CASRRDTYEQYF. The CDR3 DNA follows: TGTGCCAGCAGACGGGACACCTACGAGCAGTACTTC.

This clone was seen a few times. V gene TRBV7-2 combines with J gene TRBJ1-2; TRBD1 matches 7 bases. Germline CDR1 SGHTA, CDR2 FQGNSA. The CDR3 has 12 residues. Trimming at V came to 2 bases and at J to 8 bases, leaving 2 bases not matched to a gene. CDR3 residues: CASSLRGGGYTF. The CDR3 DNA follows: TGTGCCAGCAGCTTAAGAGGGGGCGGCTACACCTTC.

V and J are TRBV28 and TRBJ2-7, with 8 bases that match TRBD2. The CDR3 length is 15 residues. Trimming removed 7 bases from V and 4 bases from J; junction bases left unmatched: 12. Germline CDR1 is MDHEN and CDR2 is SYDVKM. CDR3 residues: CASTQSSGSLYEQYF. DNA for the CDR3: TGTGCCAGCACTCAATCCAGCGGGAGTCTATACGAGCAGTACTTC.

The V and J genes are TRBV7-9 and TRBJ1-5, with D unclear. V was trimmed by 2 bases and J by 4 bases, leaving 3 bases between them. This CDR3 has 12 residues. Germline assignment: CDR1 SEHNR and CDR2 FQNEAQ (reference sequence). CDR3 bases: TGTGCCAGCAGCTTAACTAATCAGCCCCAGCATTTT. It is translated as CASSLTNQPQHF.

This clone was seen only a few times. This chain connects TRBV11-2 to TRBJ2-7, with D possibly matching TRBD2 (6 bases). With 1 base removed from V and 9 bases from J, the gap between germline ends came to 13 bases. Germline V gene data show CDR1 as SGHAT and CDR2 as FQNNGV. CDR3 length: 13 residues. Written as DNA, the CDR3 is TGTGCCAGCAGCTTAGGATGGCAGGGAGGGCAGTACTTC. Its protein product is CASSLGWQGGQYF.

The table lists this clone with a few counts. The rearrangement links TRBV5-1 to TRBJ2-3, with D possibly being TRBD2 (5 bases). Germline V CDR1 and CDR2: SGHRS, YFSETQ. The length of the CDR3 is 13 residues. The V end was cut by 7 bases, the J end by 9 bases, with 18 bases between. The CDR3 reads CASRSVEEGTQYF. Here the CDR3 DNA reads TGCGCCAGCCGCTCTGTGGAGGAAGGGACGCAGTATTTT.

The rearrangement joins TRBV2 to TRBJ1-2; 9 bases map to TRBD1. The CDR3 is made up of 13 amino acids. V lost 4 bases to trimming and J lost 4 bases; unmatched junction nucleotides: 1. Germline V CDR1 and CDR2: SNHLY, FYNNEI. CDR3 sequence: CASSGTGAYGYTF. In DNA, the CDR3 is TGTGCCAGCAGTGGGACAGGGGCCTATGGCTACACCTTC.

The rearrangement joins TRBV7-9 to TRBJ2-6, with D unresolved. Germline V CDR1 and CDR2: SEHNR, FQNEAQ (reference sequence). This CDR3 is built from 15 residues. V lost 3 bases and J 0 bases, leaving 6 bases between the germline ends. Here the CDR3 DNA reads TGTGCCAGCAGCTTTCTTTACTCTGGGGCCAACGTCCTGACTTTC. Translated: CASSFLYSGANVLTF.

In its sample, this clone was seen a few times. The V and J genes are TRBV5-1 and TRBJ2-1; D remains ambiguous. V dropped 0 bases and J dropped 5 bases, with 9 bases sitting between them. This CDR3 is 14 amino acids long. The germline V gene has CDR1 SGHRS and CDR2 YFSETQ. CDR3 coding DNA: TGCGCCAGCAGCTTGGAACAGTTTAACAATGAGCAGTTCTTC. Translated, it gives CASSLEQFNNEQFF.

This clone was counted between two and nine times. CDR3 in amino acids: CASSEWGLAGPAYNEQFF. The DNA for the CDR3 is TGTGCCAGCAGTGAATGGGGACTAGCGGGACCCGCCTACAATGAGCAGTTCTTC. This chain uses TRBV2 with TRBJ2-1; 13 bases agree with TRBD2. The J segment lost 2 bases and the V segment lost 2 bases, leaving 6 bases of the junction unmatched. The V gene's germline CDR1 is SNHLY and CDR2 FYNNEI. The CDR3 covers 18 residues.

This clone was recorded a few times. The gene calls are TRBV19 and TRBJ1-5; 7 bases match TRBD1. This CDR3 has 16 amino acids. Germline V gene sequence: CDR1 LNHDA, CDR2 SQIVND (reference sequence). The V gene end was trimmed by 6 bases and the J gene end by 3 bases; junction bases not matched to a gene: 11. The CDR3 region is CASSSPGQINNQPQHF. The CDR3 DNA is TGTGCCAGTAGCTCTCCGGGACAGATAAACAATCAGCCCCAGCATTTT. Full variable domain (missing parts from reference TRBV19 and TRBJ1-5): DGGITQSPKYLFRKEGQNVTLSCEQNLNHDAMYWYRQDPGQGLRLIYYSQIVNDFQKGDIAEGYSVSREKKESFPLTVTSAQKNPTAFYLCASSSPGQINNQPQHFGDGTRLSIL.

CDR3 sequence (DNA): TGTGCCACCCCAAAGAGGGAAGCCTACAATGAGCAGTTCTTC. Its protein is CATPKREAYNEQFF. The gene calls are TRBV6-1 and TRBJ2-1; D possibly corresponds to TRBD2 (5 bases). The CDR3 sequence is 14 residues long. Trimming pared 10 bases from V and 2 bases from J, leaving 15 bases between. Germline V gives CDR1 MNHNS, CDR2 SASEGT.

The rearrangement uses TRBV6-5 and TRBJ2-2; TRBD2 aligns across 8 bases. This CDR3 comprises 15 residues. V shed 6 bases and J 5 bases; nucleotides not matched to a gene: 8. The germline V gene encodes CDR1 MNHEY and CDR2 SVGAGI. CDR3 sequence (DNA): TGTGCCAGCAGAACCGGACTAGCCGCTACCGGGGAGCTGTTTTTT. Amino acid sequence: CASRTGLAATGELFF.

J is TRBJ2-3 and V is TRBV4-1; 7 nucleotides match TRBD2. CDR1 is MGHRA, CDR2 YSYEKL, per germline. The CDR3 has 16 amino acids. V was pared by 0 bases and J by 2 bases, with 5 bases of the junction left unmatched. The DNA of the CDR3 is TGCGCCAGCAGCCAAGATGCGAGCGGGGTCACAGATACGCAGTATTTT. Residues: CASSQDASGVTDTQYF.

This clone was picked up a small number of times. The chain joins TRBV6-5 to TRBJ2-4; 8 bases are shared with TRBD1. J gave up 8 bases and V 10 bases, and 7 bases lay outside the gene matches. This CDR3 has 12 residues. Germline assignment: CDR1 MNHEY and CDR2 SVGAGI. CDR3 region: CAIGQGFDIQYF. CDR3 nucleotides: TGTGCCATTGGACAGGGTTTCGACATTCAGTACTTC.

In its sample, this clone was seen a few times. V gene TRBV7-2 combines with J gene TRBJ1-4, with D possibly being TRBD1 (6 bases). The CDR3 length is 15 residues. Germline values: CDR1 SGHTA, CDR2 FQGNSA. V lost 5 bases to trimming and J lost 4 bases, with 14 bases between them. CDR3 region: CASSPFRGFNEKLFF. The CDR3 DNA follows: TGTGCCAGCAGCCCTTTCAGGGGCTTTAATGAAAAACTGTTTTTT. The full variable domain, its missing parts supplied by reference TRBV7-2 and TRBJ1-4, is GAGVSQSPSNKVTEKGKDVELRCDPISGHTALYWYRQSLGQGLEFLIYFQGNSAPDKSGLPSDRFSAERTGGSVSTLTIQRTQQEDSAVYLCASSPFRGFNEKLFFGSGTQLSVL.

V is TRBV5-1 and J is TRBJ2-3; TRBD2 agrees at 14 bases. CDR1 and CDR2 (germline): SGHRS, YFSETQ. This CDR3 is built from 16 residues. J gave up 6 bases and V 3 bases, and 6 bases lay outside the gene matches. The CDR3 nucleotides read TGCGCCAGCAGCTGGGGACTAGCGGGAGAGGCGGATACGCAGTATTTT. Protein product: CASSWGLAGEADTQYF. The entire variable domain, with the rest obtained from reference TRBV5-1 and TRBJ2-3, is as follows: KAGVTQTPRYLIKTRGQQVTLSCSPISGHRSVSWYQQTPGQGLQFLFEYFSETQRNKGNFPGRFSGRQFSNSRSEMNVSTLELGDSALYLCASSWGLAGEADTQYFGPGTRLTVL.

This chain links TRBV9 with TRBJ2-1, with D uncertain. The CDR3 extends over 13 amino acids. Between the trimmed V and J ends, which lost 0 bases and 9 bases, there was a span of 10 bases. Germline CDR1 reads SGDLS; CDR2 reads YYNGEE. In DNA form, the CDR3 reads TGTGCCAGCAGCGTAGCTTTAACGGGTGAGCAGTTCTTC. Its translation is CASSVALTGEQFF.

In its sample, this clone was seen a few times. V is TRBV4-3 and J is TRBJ1-1; 7 bases are shared with TRBD1. Germline V gene data show CDR1 as LGHNA and CDR2 as YSLEER. This CDR3 contains 13 residues. The V and J ends lost 5 bases and 3 bases, in that order; junction bases with no gene match: 3. The CDR3 bases are TGCGCCAGCAGCTCTGGACAGGACACTGAAGCTTTCTTT. Residues: CASSSGQDTEAFF.

This clone was seen only a few times. The chain uses TRBV7-9 and TRBJ1-6, with 11 bases aligning to TRBD1. The CDR3 length is 15 residues. V trimming: 5 bases; J trimming: 8 bases; junction bases outside the gene matches: 5. Germline CDR1 reads SEHNR; CDR2 reads FQNEAQ (reference sequence). The CDR3 reads CASSTGQGADSPLHF. The CDR3, as DNA: TGTGCCAGCAGCACCGGACAGGGGGCTGATTCACCCCTCCACTTT.